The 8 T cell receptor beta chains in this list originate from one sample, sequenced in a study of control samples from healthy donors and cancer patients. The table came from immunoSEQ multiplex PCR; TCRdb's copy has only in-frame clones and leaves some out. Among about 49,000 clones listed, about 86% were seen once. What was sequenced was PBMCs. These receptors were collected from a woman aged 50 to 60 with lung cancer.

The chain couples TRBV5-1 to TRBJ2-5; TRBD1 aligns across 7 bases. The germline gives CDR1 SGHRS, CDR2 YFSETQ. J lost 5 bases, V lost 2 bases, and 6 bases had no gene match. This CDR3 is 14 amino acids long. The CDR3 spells CASSLDRAMETQYF. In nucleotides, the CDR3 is TGCGCCAGCAGCTTAGACAGGGCAATGGAGACCCAGTACTTC. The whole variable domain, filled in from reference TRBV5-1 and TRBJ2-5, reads KAGVTQTPRYLIKTRGQQVTLSCSPISGHRSVSWYQQTPGQGLQFLFEYFSETQRNKGNFPGRFSGRQFSNSRSEMNVSTLELGDSALYLCASSLDRAMETQYFGPGTRLLVL.

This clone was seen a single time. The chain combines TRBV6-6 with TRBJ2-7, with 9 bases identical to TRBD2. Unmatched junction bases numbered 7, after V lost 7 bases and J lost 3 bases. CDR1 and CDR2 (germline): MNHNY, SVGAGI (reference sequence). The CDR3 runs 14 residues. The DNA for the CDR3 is TGTGCCAGCACCCTTCTAGCGGGGTTCTACGAGCAGTACTTC. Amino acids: CASTLLAGFYEQYF.

The DNA of the CDR3 is TGTGCCAGCAGCCAAGTAACAGGGACTGAAGCTTTCTTT. Translating it yields CASSQVTGTEAFF. The chain joins TRBV3-1 (or the pseudogene TRBV3-2) to TRBJ1-1; maybe TRBD1 (6 bases). V lost 1 base and J lost 5, with 8 bases in between. CDR3 size: 13 residues. Looked up from germline, CDR1 is LGHDT and CDR2 is YNNKEL (reference sequence).

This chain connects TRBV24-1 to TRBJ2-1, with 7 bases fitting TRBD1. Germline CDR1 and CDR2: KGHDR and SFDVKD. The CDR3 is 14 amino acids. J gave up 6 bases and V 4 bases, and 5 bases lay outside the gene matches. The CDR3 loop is CATSDTNRGNEQFF. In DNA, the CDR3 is TGTGCCACCAGTGACACTAACAGGGGCAATGAGCAGTTCTTC.

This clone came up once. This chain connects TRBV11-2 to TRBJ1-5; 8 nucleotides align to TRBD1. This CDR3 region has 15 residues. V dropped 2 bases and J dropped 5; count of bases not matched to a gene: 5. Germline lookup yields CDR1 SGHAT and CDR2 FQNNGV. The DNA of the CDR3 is TGTGCCAGCAGCTTATCTACAGGGGGGCATCAGCCCCAGCATTTT. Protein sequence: CASSLSTGGHQPQHF.

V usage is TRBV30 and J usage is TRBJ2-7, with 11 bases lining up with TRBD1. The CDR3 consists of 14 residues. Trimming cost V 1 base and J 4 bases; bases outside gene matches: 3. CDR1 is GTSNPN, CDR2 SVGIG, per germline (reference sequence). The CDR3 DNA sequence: TGTGCCTGGAGTGCCGGGACAGGGGGTTACGAGCAGTACTTC. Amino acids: CAWSAGTGGYEQYF. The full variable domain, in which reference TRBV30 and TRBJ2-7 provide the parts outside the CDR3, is SQTIHQWPATLVQPVGSPLSLECTVEGTSNPNLYWYRQAAGRGLQLLFYSVGIGQISSEVPQNLSASRPQDRQFILSSKKLLLSDSGFYLCAWSAGTGGYEQYFGPGTRLTVT.

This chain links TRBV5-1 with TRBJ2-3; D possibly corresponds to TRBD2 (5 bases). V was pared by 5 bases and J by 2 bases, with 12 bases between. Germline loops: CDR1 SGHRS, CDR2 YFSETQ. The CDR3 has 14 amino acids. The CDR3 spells CASREAANTDTQYF. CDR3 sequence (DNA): TGCGCCAGCAGGGAAGCGGCAAACACAGATACGCAGTATTTT.

CDR3 amino acids: CAISDGRQGSTNEQFF. The DNA for the CDR3 is TGTGCCATCAGTGATGGGCGACAGGGGAGTACAAATGAGCAGTTCTTC. The chain couples TRBV10-3 to TRBJ2-1, with TRBD1 matching over 8 bases. Per germline, CDR1 ENHRY and CDR2 SYGVKD. The CDR3 runs 16 residues. Trimming cost V 3 bases and J 7 bases; bases outside gene matches: 11.